Shown below are 5 T cell receptor beta chains from a single sample sequenced in a study of molecular identifiers for immune sequencing clone quantification. TCRdb reanalysed the PCR reads using MiXCR and keeps one entry per CDR3 protein. This repertoire shows about 640,000 distinct CDR3 sequences, 20% found once; its top ten account for 0.85% to 0.9%. The sample was naive CD8+ T cells from blood, with Jurkat cell RNA spiked in. Described subset: FACS-sorted CD8+CD4-CCR7+CD45RA+ naive T cells. All receptors derive from a human donor in good health. Some libraries in this study had Jurkat cell RNA spiked in.

Concerning this clonotype: A much larger clonotype is one base distant, so this may be a read error. In DNA form, the CDR3 reads TGTGCCAGCAGCTTAACGATAGGGAGCAATCAGCCCCAGCATTTT. Protein: CASSLTIGSNQPQHF. The V and J genes are TRBV7-2 and TRBJ1-5; unclear D gene. Trimming took off 2 bases at V and 1 base at J, with 9 bases between the two ends. Per the germline V gene, CDR1 is SGHTA and CDR2 is FQGNSA. The CDR3 is made up of 15 amino acids.

This clonotype was seen many times. The chain joins TRBV9 to TRBJ2-3, with D unclear. CDR3 size: 17 residues. Per the germline V gene, CDR1 is SGDLS and CDR2 is YYNGEE. With 4 bases removed from V and 2 bases from J, the gap between germline ends came to 20 bases. The CDR3 reads CASSPTGTEPNTDTQYF. CDR3 DNA: TGTGCCAGCAGCCCGACCGGCACAGAGCCTAACACAGATACGCAGTATTTT.

With regard to this clonotype: This may be a read error, as it is one base from a much larger clone. The chain uses TRBV9 and TRBJ2-3, with 10 bases matching TRBD2. The CDR3 totals 15 residues. Germline loops: CDR1 SGDLS, CDR2 YYNGEE. CDR3 nucleotides: TGTGCCAGCGGCGTAGTCGGACTAGCGGTGGATACGCAGTATTTT. Its protein product is CASGVVGLAVDTQYF.

This clonotype was found many times. The chain carries TRBV13 and TRBJ2-4, with D possibly being TRBD2 (6 bases). Germline values: CDR1 PRHDT, CDR2 FYEKMQ (reference sequence). V was trimmed by 0 bases and J by 8 bases, leaving 11 bases between them. The CDR3 consists of 14 residues. The CDR3 region is CASSLGSGEDIQYF. The CDR3 DNA follows: TGTGCCAGCAGCTTAGGTAGTGGGGAGGACATTCAGTACTTC.

On this clonotype itself: A single base separates this from a much larger clone, so it may be a read error. The chain carries TRBV7-9 and TRBJ2-1; D is possibly TRBD2 (6 bases). The germline gives CDR1 SEHNR, CDR2 FQNEAQ (reference sequence). The length of the CDR3 is 15 residues. DNA for the CDR3: TGTGCCGGCAGCTTAGCCCCGGGAGAGTACAATGAGCAGTTCTTC. Translated, it gives CAGSLAPGEYNEQFF.